This T cell receptor (beta chain) was captured in a study of T cells in Graves' hyperthyroidism and ophthalmopathy. In the study overall: Before treatment of any kind, peripheral blood was taken at initial diagnosis. General study findings and limits: Before onset, by a median of approximately 6.2 months, the model predicted ophthalmopathy.

This CDR3 is built from 15 residues. Per the germline V gene, CDR1 is SNHLY and CDR2 is FYNNEI. Trimming took off 5 bases at V and 0 bases at J, with 11 bases between the two ends. RNA transcripts served as the template for amplifying TCR beta CDR3 regions. TCR CDR3 underwent first-round RT-PCR with the HTBI primer set. TCRdb ran MiXCR on the multiplex PCR reads and lists one entry per CDR3 protein. The sample lists about 400,000 distinct CDR3 sequences; under 15% were seen once. Researchers defined stable Graves' hyperthyroidism as no ophthalmopathy progression within 18 months. From around 11 ml of fresh peripheral blood, PBMCs were isolated. This clonotype was seen many times. Its antigen is unidentified.

Sequencing used blood. The receptor was derived from a woman aged 30 to 39 with Graves' hyperthyroidism. The chain is built from TRBV2 and TRBJ1-5, with no clear D. The CDR3 spells CASSRHSNSNQPQHF. The DNA of the CDR3 is TGTGCCAGCAGTCGACACTCAAATAGCAATCAGCCCCAGCATTTT.